These T cell receptor beta chains were read from a single sample in a study of blood T cell repertoires in COVID-19. Here immunoSEQ multiplex PCR was the method, and the copy in TCRdb shows in-frame clones only, minus some. The sample includes a few hundred thousand clones, approximately 80% of them seen just once. The sequenced material came from peripheral blood. The receptors here all came from a man in his forties who had recovered from COVID-19. Both conserved end residues are part of each CDR3. Fields, in order: V gene, clone size, J gene, D gene, CDR3 protein, CDR3 DNA. D genes are given only for firm matches. Clone sizes are given selectively: once, few, many, or a class where the clone is expanded.

TRBV15	NA	TRBJ1-2	NA	CATSRGTVTNYGYTF	TGTGCCACCAGCAGAGGGACAGTCACTAACTATGGCTACACCTTC
TRBV6-2/TRBV6-3	many	TRBJ1-5	NA	CASSYADTRIDYSNQPQHF	TGTGCCAGCAGTTACGCGGACACTCGAATCGATTATAGCAATCAGCCCCAGCATTTT
TRBV7-9	NA	TRBJ2-1	NA	CASSHDRSSYNEQFF	TGTGCCAGCAGCCACGACAGGAGCTCCTACAATGAGCAGTTCTTC
TRBV19	NA	TRBJ2-5	TRBD2	CASSTSGRGEETQYF	TGTGCCAGTAGTACTAGCGGGAGGGGGGAAGAGACCCAGTACTTC
TRBV6-2/TRBV6-3	NA	TRBJ2-1	NA	CASSYSGRGVHEQFF	TGTGCCAGCAGTTATTCGGGCAGGGGTGTTCATGAGCAGTTCTTC
TRBV6-5	NA	TRBJ1-5	TRBD1	CASRGTGNQPQHF	TGTGCCAGCAGGGGGACAGGGAATCAGCCCCAGCATTTT
TRBV19	NA	TRBJ2-5	TRBD1	CASSTGQIRAETQYF	TGTGCCAGTAGTACGGGACAGATCCGAGCGGAGACCCAGTACTTC
TRBV27	NA	TRBJ2-1	NA	CASSLKQAPVEQFF	TGTGCCAGCAGTTTAAAACAGGCGCCCGTTGAGCAGTTCTTC
TRBV10-3	once	TRBJ2-7	NA	CAISESGLAGEQYF	TGTGCCATCAGTGAGTCAGGTCTAGCAGGCGAGCAGTACTTC
TRBV5-6	NA	TRBJ2-1	TRBD1	CASSLRDRGYNEQFF	TGTGCCAGCAGCCTCCGGGACAGGGGTTACAATGAGCAGTTCTTC
TRBV7-2	NA	TRBJ2-7	NA	CASSLSSQGGTYEQYF	TGTGCCAGCAGCTTATCATCACAGGGAGGGACCTACGAGCAGTACTTC
TRBV4-3	NA	TRBJ2-3	TRBD1	CASSQERGLDTQYF	TGCGCCAGCAGCCAAGAGAGGGGGCTGGATACGCAGTATTTT
TRBV29-1	NA	TRBJ1-3	NA	CSVAIGASGNTIYF	TGCAGCGTTGCAATTGGAGCCTCTGGAAACACCATATATTTT
TRBV5-5	NA	TRBJ2-2	TRBD1	CASSWGQATNTGELFF	TGTGCCAGCAGCTGGGGACAGGCGACGAACACCGGGGAGCTGTTTTTT
TRBV7-9	once	TRBJ2-5	TRBD2	CASSLGLAGEETQYF	TGTGCCAGCAGCTTAGGGCTAGCGGGGGAAGAGACCCAGTACTTC
TRBV4-1	NA	TRBJ2-5	NA	CASSQTGIGKTQYF	TGCGCCAGCAGCCAAACAGGGATCGGAAAGACCCAGTACTTC
TRBV6-2/TRBV6-3	NA	TRBJ2-7	NA	CASSSQGYEQYF	TGTGCCAGCAGTTCCCAGGGTTACGAGCAGTACTTC
TRBV9	NA	TRBJ1-1	TRBD1	CASSVSQGVSEAFF	TGTGCCAGCAGCGTATCACAGGGGGTCTCTGAAGCTTTCTTT
TRBV11-2	NA	TRBJ2-5	TRBD1	CASSLAADRVGETQYF	TGTGCCAGCAGCTTAGCCGCAGACAGGGTCGGAGAGACCCAGTACTTC
TRBV5-1	NA	TRBJ2-5	NA	CASSFTGGEETQYF	TGCGCCAGCAGCTTTACAGGGGGGGAAGAGACCCAGTACTTC
TRBV3-1/TRBV3-2	NA	TRBJ2-1	TRBD2	CASRYNNDSGRRTYNEQFF	TGTGCCAGCAGGTACAATAACGATAGCGGGAGGCGCACCTACAATGAGCAGTTCTTC
TRBV18	NA	TRBJ1-1	NA	CASSPPVGAQVNTEAFF	TGTGCCAGCTCACCTCCCGTGGGGGCCCAAGTGAACACTGAAGCTTTCTTT
TRBV15	NA	TRBJ1-1	NA	CATSREPREANTEAFF	TGTGCCACCAGCAGAGAACCTCGTGAGGCGAACACTGAAGCTTTCTTT
TRBV5-4	NA	TRBJ2-1	NA	CASMGGGTGLNEQFF	TGTGCCAGCATGGGCGGGGGGACAGGGCTCAATGAGCAGTTCTTC
TRBV5-5	NA	TRBJ1-1	TRBD1	CASSLYRGLNTEAFF	TGTGCCAGCAGCTTATACAGGGGACTGAACACTGAAGCTTTCTTT
TRBV10-3	NA	TRBJ2-3	TRBD2	CAISESGRGDTDTQYF	TGTGCCATCAGTGAGTCTGGGCGGGGGGACACAGATACGCAGTATTTT
TRBV5-1	once	TRBJ2-3	TRBD2	CASSSTSGRTDTQYF	TGCGCCAGCAGCTCGACTAGCGGGAGGACAGATACGCAGTATTTT
TRBV28	once	TRBJ1-1	NA	CASERGWNTEAFF	TGTGCCAGCGAGAGGGGGTGGAACACTGAAGCTTTCTTT
TRBV4-3	NA	TRBJ1-3	NA	CASSQVYTRGNTIYF	TGCGCCAGCAGCCAAGTGTACACACGCGGAAACACCATATATTTT
TRBV6-2/TRBV6-3	NA	TRBJ2-5	NA	CASSKMRAQGETQYF	TGTGCCAGCAGCAAAATGAGGGCGCAGGGGGAGACCCAGTACTTC
TRBV11-2	NA	TRBJ2-7	NA	CASSPEGSFFYEQYF	TGTGCCAGCAGCCCCGAGGGCAGCTTTTTCTACGAGCAGTACTTC
TRBV28	NA	TRBJ1-2	TRBD1	CASSLTGGAPYGYTF	TGTGCCAGCAGTTTAACAGGGGGAGCTCCCTATGGCTACACCTTC
TRBV3-1/TRBV3-2	NA	TRBJ2-5	TRBD2	CASSPSGGALETQYF	TGTGCCAGCAGCCCGAGCGGGGGGGCCTTGGAGACCCAGTACTTC
TRBV10-3	NA	TRBJ1-1	TRBD1	CAISSEGQGQAFF	TGTGCCATCAGCTCAGAAGGACAGGGCCAAGCTTTCTTT
TRBV9	NA	TRBJ1-1	TRBD1	CASSVGDRMNTEAFF	TGTGCCAGCAGCGTAGGGGACAGAATGAACACTGAAGCTTTCTTT
TRBV27	NA	TRBJ1-1	TRBD1	CASSDLRTGGFFTEAFF	TGTGCCAGCAGCGATTTAAGGACAGGGGGCTTCTTCACTGAAGCTTTCTTT
TRBV2	NA	TRBJ2-3	NA	CASSEEEDTQYF	TGTGCCAGCAGTGAGGAGGAAGATACGCAGTATTTT